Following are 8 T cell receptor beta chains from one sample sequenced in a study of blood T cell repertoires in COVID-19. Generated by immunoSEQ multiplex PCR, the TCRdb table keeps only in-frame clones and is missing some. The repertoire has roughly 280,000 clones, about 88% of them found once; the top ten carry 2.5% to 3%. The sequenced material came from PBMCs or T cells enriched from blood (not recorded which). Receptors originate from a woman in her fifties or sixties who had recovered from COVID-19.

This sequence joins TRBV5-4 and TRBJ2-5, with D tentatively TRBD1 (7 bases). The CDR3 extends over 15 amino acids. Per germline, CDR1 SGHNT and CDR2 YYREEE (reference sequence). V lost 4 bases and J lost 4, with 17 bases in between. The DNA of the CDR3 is TGTGCCAGCAGCAAGTCAGGGGGGCTAGGAGAGACCCAGTACTTC. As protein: CASSKSGGLGETQYF.

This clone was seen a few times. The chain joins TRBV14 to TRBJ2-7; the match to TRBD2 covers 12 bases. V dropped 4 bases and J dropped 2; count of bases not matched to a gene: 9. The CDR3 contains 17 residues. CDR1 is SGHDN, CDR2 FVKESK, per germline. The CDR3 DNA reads TGTGCCAGCAGCCGCCAAGGGACTAGCGGGTCAGCCTACGAGCAGTACTTC. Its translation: CASSRQGTSGSAYEQYF.

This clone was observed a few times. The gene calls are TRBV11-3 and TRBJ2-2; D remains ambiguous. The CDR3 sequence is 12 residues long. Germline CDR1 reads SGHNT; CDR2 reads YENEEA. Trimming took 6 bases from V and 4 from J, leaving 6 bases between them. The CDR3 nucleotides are TGTGCCAGCAGTACGGGCACCGGGGAGCTGTTTTTT. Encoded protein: CASSTGTGELFF.

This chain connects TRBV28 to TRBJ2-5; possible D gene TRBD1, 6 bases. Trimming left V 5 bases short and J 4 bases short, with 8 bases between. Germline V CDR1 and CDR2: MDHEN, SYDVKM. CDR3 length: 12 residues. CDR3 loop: CASSVGAETQYF. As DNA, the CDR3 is TGTGCCAGCAGTGTGGGGGCAGAGACCCAGTACTTC.

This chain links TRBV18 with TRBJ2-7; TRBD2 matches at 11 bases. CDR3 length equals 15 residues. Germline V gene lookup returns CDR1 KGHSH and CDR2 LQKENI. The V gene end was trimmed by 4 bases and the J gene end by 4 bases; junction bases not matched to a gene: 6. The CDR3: CASSRPGLAGYEQYF. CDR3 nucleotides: TGTGCCAGCTCACGCCCCGGACTAGCGGGTTACGAGCAGTACTTC.

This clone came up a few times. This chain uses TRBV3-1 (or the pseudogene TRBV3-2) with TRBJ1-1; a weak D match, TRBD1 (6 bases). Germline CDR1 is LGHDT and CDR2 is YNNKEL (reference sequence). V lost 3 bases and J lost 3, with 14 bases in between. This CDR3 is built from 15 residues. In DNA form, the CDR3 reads TGTGCCAGCAGCCAGCTGGGGGGGCCTTACACTGAAGCTTTCTTT. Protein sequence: CASSQLGGPYTEAFF.

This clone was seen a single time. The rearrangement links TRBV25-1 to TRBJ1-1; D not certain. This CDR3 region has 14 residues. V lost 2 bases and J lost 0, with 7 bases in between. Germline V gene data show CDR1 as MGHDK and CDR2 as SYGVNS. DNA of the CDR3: TGTGCCAGCAGTGAAGCCAGGATGAACACTGAAGCTTTCTTT. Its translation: CASSEARMNTEAFF.

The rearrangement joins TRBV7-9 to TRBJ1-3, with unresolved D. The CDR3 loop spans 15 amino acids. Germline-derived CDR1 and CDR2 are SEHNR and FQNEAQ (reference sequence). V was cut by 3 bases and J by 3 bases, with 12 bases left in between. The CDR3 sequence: CASSLFGPLGNTIYF. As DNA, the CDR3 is TGTGCCAGCAGCTTGTTTGGGCCACTTGGAAACACCATATATTTT.